This TCR beta chain originates from a study of blood T cell repertoires in COVID-19. Study details: COVID-19 samples from acute and convalescent phases originated in the United States, Italy and Spain. PBMCs, B-cell-depleted T cells, or T cells provided the cDNA or gDNA that made up the material.

Seattle patients were enrolled while actively infected and followed longitudinally. V was clipped by 5 bases and J by 6 bases, with 11 bases between them. The CDR3 runs to 13 residues. CDR1 is LNHDA, CDR2 SQIVND, per germline (reference sequence). Original processing notes: Estimates of nucleated cell counts were drawn from the amplification of reference gene primers. Clones were sequenced by immunoSEQ multiplex PCR, and TCRdb holds only the in-frame ones, with some missing. V and J calls and clone size come straight from that table; D and trimming were deduced from the DNA. Among around 140,000 clones listed, 84% were seen once.

The clonotype originates from a man in his thirties or forties with COVID-19, enrolled during active disease. This chain connects TRBV19 to TRBJ1-5; TRBD1 is a possible D gene (6 bases). The specimen sequenced was peripheral blood. CDR3 protein: CASSYRVAQPQHF. In nucleotides, the CDR3 is TGTGCCAGTAGTTACAGGGTCGCTCAGCCCCAGCATTTT. Supplemented by reference TRBV19 and TRBJ1-5, the full variable domain reads DGGITQSPKYLFRKEGQNVTLSCEQNLNHDAMYWYRQDPGQGLRLIYYSQIVNDFQKGDIAEGYSVSREKKESFPLTVTSAQKNPTAFYLCASSYRVAQPQHFGDGTRLSIL.